This T cell receptor (beta chain) was captured by sequencing in a study of cytomegalovirus exposure and HLA in healthy donors. Study-wide background: Both the 100 to 150 validation repertoires and the 666 first-cohort repertoires used the same platform, as reported by a later analysis. General study points: A later analysis found first-cohort TCR clusters tended to co-occur in the 120 validation repertoires. Overall, around 160 TCR beta chains were annotated as cytomegalovirus-associated.

The repertoire was sequenced with immunoSEQ multiplex PCR; TCRdb's copy has only in-frame clones and lacks some. The sample has approximately 200,000 clones; 80% to 90% are singletons. The CDR3 covers 15 residues. Trimming shortened V by 1 base and J by 0 bases, and 9 bases separated the two germline ends. CDR1 is SGHTA and CDR2 is FQGTGA in the germline V gene. This clone is a singleton in its sample. Its antigen remains unknown. The genes are TRBV7-3 and TRBJ1-1, with no clear D. The specimen was PBMCs. The clonotype comes from a woman between 18 and 29 years old in good health and CMV-seronegative. CDR3 DNA sequence: TGTGCCAGCAGCTTAAGTGCATCGGTGAACACTGAAGCTTTCTTT. The encoded protein is CASSLSASVNTEAFF.